This T cell receptor (beta chain) was profiled in a study of cytomegalovirus exposure and HLA in healthy donors. This CDR3 comprises 14 residues. The V gene's germline CDR1 is SEHNR and CDR2 FQNEAQ (reference sequence). This clone appeared once. The junction shows a germline mismatch at one end, possibly a read error. A multiplex PCR was run with 60 Vbeta primers and 13 Jbeta primers. The data were produced by immunoSEQ multiplex PCR, yet TCRdb's version contains in-frame clones alone and is incomplete. The data contain roughly 130,000 clones, approximately 65% of them singletons. The origin of this receptor is a woman aged 55-70 years in good health and CMV-seronegative. J is TRBJ2-7 and V is TRBV7-9; possible D gene TRBD2, 6 bases. The sample comprised PBMCs. This CDR3 is CSSSRHGGTYEQYF. CDR3 nucleotides: TGTTCCAGCAGCCGACACGGGGGAACCTACGAGCAGTACTTC.